The 10 T cell receptor beta chains reported below all come from one sample, sequenced in a study of blood T cell repertoires in COVID-19. TCRdb keeps only in-frame clones here, not all; method: immunoSEQ multiplex PCR. The sample lists about 120,000 clones, 81% occurring once. The sequenced material came from peripheral blood. The origin of the receptors is a man aged 25 to 40 with COVID-19, enrolled during active disease.

J is TRBJ2-1 and V is TRBV29-1; D is possibly TRBD2 (5 bases). The CDR3 length is 14 residues. The germline V and J ends were trimmed by 6 bases and 4 bases, with 16 bases remaining between them. Germline V gene lookup returns CDR1 SQVTM and CDR2 ANQGSEA. This CDR3 reads CSVLTAEGYNEQFF. The CDR3 DNA follows: TGCAGCGTCCTAACCGCTGAGGGTTACAATGAGCAGTTCTTC.

The sample holds one count of this clone. The chain carries TRBV11-2 and TRBJ2-1; D is perhaps TRBD1 (6 bases). The CDR3 totals 18 residues. Deletions cut 0 bases from V and 0 bases from J, with 15 bases between. Germline CDR1 reads SGHAT; CDR2 reads FQNNGV. Here the CDR3 DNA reads TGTGCCAGCAGCTTAGATGGGTTAGGGACAAGCTCCTACAATGAGCAGTTCTTC. Translating gives CASSLDGLGTSSYNEQFF.

This clone was seen a handful of times. The J gene is TRBJ2-1, the V gene TRBV11-2; 10 nucleotides align to TRBD1. J was trimmed by 6 bases and V by 3 bases; bases with no gene match: 2. Germline assignment: CDR1 SGHAT and CDR2 FQNNGV. The CDR3 consists of 14 residues. The CDR3 loop reads CASSFGTGVNEQFF. The CDR3 region has the DNA TGTGCCAGCAGCTTCGGGACAGGGGTCAATGAGCAGTTCTTC.

A word on this clone: The junction departs from the called germline gene at one end, perhaps through a read error. This sequence joins TRBV6-5 and TRBJ2-7; maybe TRBD2 (5 bases). The V gene's germline CDR1 is MNHEY and CDR2 SVGAGI. The CDR3 contains 13 residues. CDR3 sequence (DNA): TGTGCCAGCAGTGACTCGGGGAGTGTACCGCAGTACTTC. Residues: CASSDSGSVPQYF.

V usage is TRBV28 and J usage is TRBJ2-3; 8 bases are a match to TRBD1. Unmatched junction bases numbered 7, after V lost 4 bases and J lost 7 bases. CDR3 length equals 14 residues. CDR1 is MDHEN and CDR2 is SYDVKM in the germline V gene. The CDR3 DNA reads as TGTGCCAGCAGTTCTACGGACAGGGTAAATACGCAGTATTTT. Residues: CASSSTDRVNTQYF. Drawing the rest from reference TRBV28 and TRBJ2-3, the complete variable domain is DVKVTQSSRYLVKRTGEKVFLECVQDMDHENMFWYRQDPGLGLRLIYFSYDVKMKEKGDIPEGYSVSREKKERFSLILESASTNQTSMYLCASSSTDRVNTQYFGPGTRLTVL.

CDR3 in amino acids: CASSIQGNSGNTIYF. For the CDR3, the DNA is TGTGCCAGCAGTATACAGGGGAACTCTGGAAACACCATATATTTT. The chain uses TRBV6-5 and TRBJ1-3; 7 nucleotides line up with TRBD1. Looked up from germline, CDR1 is MNHEY and CDR2 is SVGAGI. The ends lost 5 bases at V and 0 bases at J; junction bases unmatched: 4. This CDR3 is 15 amino acids long.

The V gene is TRBV5-4, the J gene TRBJ2-5; TRBD1 aligns across 7 bases. This CDR3 has 14 amino acids. From germline, CDR1 is SGHNT and CDR2 YYREEE (reference sequence). With 3 bases clipped from V and 3 bases from J, the junction kept 5 bases outside the gene matches. CDR3 sequence reads: CASSWTTGKETQYF. In DNA form, the CDR3 reads TGTGCCAGCAGCTGGACGACAGGGAAAGAGACCCAGTACTTC.

The rearrangement joins TRBV2 to TRBJ1-1, with a weak D call TRBD1 (5 bases). The CDR3 runs 12 residues. Between the trimmed V and J ends, which lost 6 bases and 6 bases, there was a span of 11 bases. The germline V gene encodes CDR1 SNHLY and CDR2 FYNNEI. The CDR3 is CASRDGGAEAFF. The DNA of the CDR3 is TGTGCCAGCAGAGACGGGGGAGCTGAAGCTTTCTTT.

The chain uses TRBV4-1 and TRBJ2-5, with D perhaps TRBD1 (6 bases). V was trimmed by 3 bases and J by 5 bases, leaving 13 bases between them. CDR1 is MGHRA, CDR2 YSYEKL, per germline. The CDR3 has 14 residues. The CDR3 region is CASSHGPGAETQYF. DNA of the CDR3: TGCGCCAGCAGCCATGGCCCAGGGGCGGAGACCCAGTACTTC.

The CDR3 DNA reads TGTGCCAGCAGCCGTCTAGGGGACAGGAAGGGGGAGACCCAGTACTTC. Encoded protein: CASSRLGDRKGETQYF. The genes are TRBV7-9 and TRBJ2-5, with TRBD1 identical over 8 bases. CDR1 SEHNR and CDR2 FQNEAQ come from the germline V gene (reference sequence). The CDR3 extends over 16 amino acids. Trimming removed 5 bases from V and 5 bases from J; junction bases left unmatched: 13. The complete variable domain, with remaining parts taken from reference TRBV7-9 and TRBJ2-5, reads DTGVSQNPRHKITKRGQNVTFRCDPISEHNRLYWYRQTLGQGPEFLTYFQNEAQLEKSRLLSDRFSAERPKGSFSTLEIQRTEQGDSAMYLCASSRLGDRKGETQYFGPGTRLLVL.